This T cell receptor beta chain is from a study of blood T cell repertoires in COVID-19. Unmatched junction bases numbered 11, after V lost 4 bases and J lost 6 bases. CDR3 length: 16 residues. The germline V gene encodes CDR1 MRHNA and CDR2 SNTAGT. In the authors' methods: For nucleated cells, counts were estimated from reference gene primer amplification. Assay used: immunoSEQ multiplex PCR; TCRdb lists only in-frame clones, some missing. D and trimming were read from the DNA, whereas the V and J calls and clone size are those reported in that table. The sample records 300,000 to 350,000 clones, nearly 90% being singletons. Across about two dozen US areas, participants ranged in age from about 18 to 100 years.

Material: PBMCs or T cells enriched from blood (not recorded which). The receptor's source is a woman aged 18-30 years with acute COVID-19. V and J are TRBV6-4 and TRBJ2-1; 8 nucleotides line up with TRBD2. CDR3 sequence (DNA): TGTGCCAGCAGTGTCCGCGGCCGGGAGGGCCTCAATGAGCAGTTCTTC. Translation: CASSVRGREGLNEQFF.